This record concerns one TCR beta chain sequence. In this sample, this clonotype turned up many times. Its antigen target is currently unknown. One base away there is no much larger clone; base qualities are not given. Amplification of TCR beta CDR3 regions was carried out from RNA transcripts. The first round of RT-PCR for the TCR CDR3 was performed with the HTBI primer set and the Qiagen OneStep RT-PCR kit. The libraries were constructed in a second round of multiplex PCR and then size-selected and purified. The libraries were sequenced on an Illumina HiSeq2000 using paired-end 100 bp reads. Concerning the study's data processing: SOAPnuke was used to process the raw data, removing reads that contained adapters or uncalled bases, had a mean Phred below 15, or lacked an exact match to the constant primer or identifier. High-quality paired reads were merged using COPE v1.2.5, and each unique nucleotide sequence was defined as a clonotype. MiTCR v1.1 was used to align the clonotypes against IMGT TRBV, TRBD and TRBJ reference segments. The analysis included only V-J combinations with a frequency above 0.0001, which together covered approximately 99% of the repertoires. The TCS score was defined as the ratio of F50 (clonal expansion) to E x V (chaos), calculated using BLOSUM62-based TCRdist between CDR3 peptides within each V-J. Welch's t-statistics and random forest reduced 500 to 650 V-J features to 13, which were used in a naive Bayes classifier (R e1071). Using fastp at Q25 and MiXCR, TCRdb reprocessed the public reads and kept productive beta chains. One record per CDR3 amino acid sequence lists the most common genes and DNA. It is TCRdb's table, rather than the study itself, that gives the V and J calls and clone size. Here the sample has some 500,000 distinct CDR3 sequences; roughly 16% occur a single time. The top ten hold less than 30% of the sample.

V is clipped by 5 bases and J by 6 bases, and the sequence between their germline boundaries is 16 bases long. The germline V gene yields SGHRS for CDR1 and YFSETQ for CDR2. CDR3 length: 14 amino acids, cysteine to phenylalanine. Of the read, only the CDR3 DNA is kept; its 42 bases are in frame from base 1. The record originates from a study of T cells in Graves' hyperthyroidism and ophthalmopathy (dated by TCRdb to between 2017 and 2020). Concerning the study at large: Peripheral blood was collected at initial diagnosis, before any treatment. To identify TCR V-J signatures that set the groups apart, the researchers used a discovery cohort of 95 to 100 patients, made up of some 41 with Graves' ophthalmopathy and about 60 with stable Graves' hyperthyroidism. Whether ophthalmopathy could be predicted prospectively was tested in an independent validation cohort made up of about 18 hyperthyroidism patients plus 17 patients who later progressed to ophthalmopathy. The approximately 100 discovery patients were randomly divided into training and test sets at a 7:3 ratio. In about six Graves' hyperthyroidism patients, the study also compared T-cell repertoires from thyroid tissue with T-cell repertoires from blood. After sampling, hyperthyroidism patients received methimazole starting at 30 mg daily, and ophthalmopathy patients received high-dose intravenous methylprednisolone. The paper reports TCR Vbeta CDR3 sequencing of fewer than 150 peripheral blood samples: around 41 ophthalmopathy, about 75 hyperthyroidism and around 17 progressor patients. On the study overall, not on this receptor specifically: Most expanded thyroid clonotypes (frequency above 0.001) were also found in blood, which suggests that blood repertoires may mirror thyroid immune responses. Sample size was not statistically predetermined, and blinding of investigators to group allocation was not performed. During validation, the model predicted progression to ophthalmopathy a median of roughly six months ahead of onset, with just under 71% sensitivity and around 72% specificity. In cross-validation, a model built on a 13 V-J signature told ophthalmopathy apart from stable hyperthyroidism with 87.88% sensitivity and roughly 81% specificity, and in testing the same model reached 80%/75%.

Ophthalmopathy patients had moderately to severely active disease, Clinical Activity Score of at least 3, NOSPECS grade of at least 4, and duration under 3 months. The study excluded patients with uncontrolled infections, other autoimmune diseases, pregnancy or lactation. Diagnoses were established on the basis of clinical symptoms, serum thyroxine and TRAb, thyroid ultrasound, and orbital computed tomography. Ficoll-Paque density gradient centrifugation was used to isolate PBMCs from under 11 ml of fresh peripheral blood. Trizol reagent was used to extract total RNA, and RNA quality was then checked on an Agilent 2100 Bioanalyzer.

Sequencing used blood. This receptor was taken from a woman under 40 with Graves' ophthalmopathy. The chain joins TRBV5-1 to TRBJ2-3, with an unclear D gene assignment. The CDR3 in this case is CASSNDGRTDTQYF. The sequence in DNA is TGCGCCAGCAGTAATGATGGCCGGACGGATACGCAGTATTTT.